Given below is one TCR beta chain in context. CDR1 and CDR2 from the germline V gene are LGHNA and YSLEER. J lost 2 bases, V lost 4 bases, and 6 bases had no gene match. CDR3 length equals 15 residues. These data belong to a study of CD8 T cells in Susac syndrome. RNA totalling roughly 0.45 to 1 ug underwent reverse transcription with random hexamers. TCRdb ran MiXCR on the immunoSEQ multiplex PCR reads and lists one entry per CDR3 protein. The sample shows 110,000 to 150,000 distinct CDR3 sequences, around 94% of them seen only once. The chain has TRBV4-3 and TRBJ2-3, with 7 nucleotides matching TRBD2. The TCR comes from a human donor in good health. Sequences were obtained from CD8+ T cells from PBMCs. CDR3: CASSRTSVSTDTQYF. The DNA for the CDR3 is TGCGCCAGCAGCCGCACTAGCGTCTCCACAGATACGCAGTATTTT.